This entry lists 13 T cell receptor beta chains sequenced from one sample in a study of shared clonotypes between healthy human individuals (dated by TCRdb to 2018 to 2020). Library construction relied on the immunoSEQ multiplex PCR assay. TCRdb took over this immuneACCESS table, retaining in-frame rearrangements with V and J assigned. Such tables are incomplete; in checked studies, under half of the missing clones stem from an unresolved V gene, and the remainder is unexplained. This sample holds almost 700,000 clones; around 90% were observed only once. The top ten clonotypes cover roughly 22% of the sample. CD8 naive samples were CD45RO-negative cells positively selected for CCR7, giving a CD45RA+CCR7+ population that excluded TemRA cells. The specimen was naive CD8+ T cells sorted from blood. Reading the label with the study, this specimen's cell subset or site is: CD45RA+CCR7+. These TCRs come from a man aged 25-45 years in good health.

This chain connects TRBV7-2 to TRBJ2-1; D not certain. The CDR3 covers 18 residues. Trimming stripped 1 base from V and 0 bases from J, with 16 bases between. Germline CDR1 and CDR2: SGHTA and FQGNSA. CDR3 in DNA: TGTGCCAGCAGCTTAGAGGCCTTTAGGAAGAGCTCCTACAATGAGCAGTTCTTC. It yields the protein CASSLEAFRKSSYNEQFF.

The chain joins TRBV30 to TRBJ2-5; the D gene could be TRBD1 or TRBD2 (6 bases each). Trimming stripped 0 bases from V and 7 bases from J, with 15 bases between. The CDR3 loop spans 14 amino acids. Germline CDR1 is GTSNPN and CDR2 is SVGIG (reference sequence). The CDR3 coding sequence is TGTGCCTGGAGTGTACTGGGGGGCCGTTGGACCCAGTACTTC. It is translated as CAWSVLGGRWTQYF.

The rearrangement uses TRBV4-1 and TRBJ1-2; D not certain. The V end lost 0 bases, the J end lost 6 bases, and 11 bases lay between the germline ends. This CDR3 comprises 14 residues. Germline V gene sequence: CDR1 MGHRA, CDR2 YSYEKL. The CDR3 region is CASSQDPGFDGYTF. The CDR3 region has the DNA TGCGCCAGCAGCCAAGATCCAGGTTTCGATGGCTACACCTTC.

The genes are TRBV28 and TRBJ2-7; TRBD2 might be the D (6 bases). V lost 6 bases and J lost 5, with 23 bases in between. The CDR3 is made up of 16 amino acids. Germline CDR1 MDHEN, CDR2 SYDVKM. DNA for the CDR3: TGTGCCAGCAGAGCTTTCATAGATCCGGGAGAGGACGAGCAGTACTTC. It codes for CASRAFIDPGEDEQYF.

With respect to this clone: Other nucleotide sequences in the sample specify the same CDR3. The chain recombines TRBV5-1 with TRBJ2-5, with 12 bases fitting TRBD2. After removal of 0 bases from V and 3 bases from J, the junction contained 3 bases not matched to a gene. This CDR3 spans 16 amino acids. The germline gives CDR1 SGHRS, CDR2 YFSETQ. The CDR3 spells CASSLVLAGGEETQYF. In nucleotides, the CDR3 is TGCGCCAGCAGCTTGGTACTAGCGGGAGGAGAAGAGACCCAGTACTTC.

In this sample, this clone turned up once. The chain employs TRBV7-9 and TRBJ2-3; D unclear. The ends were cut back, 1 base at V and 0 bases at J, with 11 bases in the middle. CDR3 size: 16 residues. Germline V CDR1 and CDR2: SEHNR, FQNEAQ (reference sequence). The CDR3 nucleotides are TGTGCCAGCAGCTTAGGGATGGTTTTCAGCACAGATACGCAGTATTTT. As protein: CASSLGMVFSTDTQYF.

The genes are TRBV7-9 and TRBJ2-1; 7 nucleotides line up with TRBD2. The CDR3 extends over 12 amino acids. The V and J ends lost 5 bases and 9 bases, in that order; junction bases with no gene match: 4. Germline V gene lookup returns CDR1 SEHNR and CDR2 FQNEAQ (reference sequence). Written as DNA, the CDR3 is TGTGCCAGCAGCACTCGCGGGGGTGAGCAGTTCTTC. Its translation: CASSTRGGEQFF.

The J gene is TRBJ1-1, the V gene TRBV5-1; D uncertain. Trimming left V 3 bases short and J 2 bases short, with 11 bases between. There are 14 residues in the CDR3. The germline V gene has CDR1 SGHRS and CDR2 YFSETQ. CDR3 in DNA: TGCGCCAGCAGCTCAATACAAACAAACACTGAAGCTTTCTTT. Protein: CASSSIQTNTEAFF.

The chain uses TRBV27 and TRBJ2-3, with D perhaps TRBD2 (7 bases). The length of the CDR3 is 13 residues. V lost 8 bases and J lost 1, with 10 bases in between. Germline lookup yields CDR1 MNHEY and CDR2 SMNVEV (reference sequence). This CDR3 is CASGEGGTDTQYF. The CDR3 DNA is TGTGCCAGCGGGGAGGGGGGCACAGATACGCAGTATTTT.

V and J are TRBV7-9 and TRBJ2-7; D is undetermined. Trimming pared 1 base from V and 5 bases from J, leaving 6 bases between. In germline, CDR1 is SEHNR, CDR2 FQNEAQ (reference sequence). This CDR3 has 12 amino acids. CDR3 nucleotide sequence: TGTGCCAGCAGCTTAGGGTCGGACGAGCAGTACTTC. It encodes CASSLGSDEQYF. Full variable domain (missing parts from reference TRBV7-9 and TRBJ2-7): DTGVSQNPRHKITKRGQNVTFRCDPISEHNRLYWYRQTLGQGPEFLTYFQNEAQLEKSRLLSDRFSAERPKGSFSTLEIQRTEQGDSAMYLCASSLGSDEQYFGPGTRLTVT.

This sequence joins TRBV9 and TRBJ2-5; 14 bases agree with TRBD2. Germline V CDR1 and CDR2: SGDLS, YYNGEE. The CDR3 sequence is 18 residues long. The J segment lost 3 bases and the V segment lost 4 bases, leaving 11 bases of the junction unmatched. The CDR3 DNA reads TGTGCCAGCAGCCCAGGGACTAGCGGGAGAACGAGGGAAGAGACCCAGTACTTC. Encoded protein: CASSPGTSGRTREETQYF. The entire variable domain, with the rest obtained from reference TRBV9 and TRBJ2-5, is as follows: DSGVTQTPKHLITATGQRVTLRCSPRSGDLSVYWYQQSLDQGLQFLIQYYNGEERAKGNILERFSAQQFPDLHSELNLSSLELGDSALYFCASSPGTSGRTREETQYFGPGTRLLVL.

V and J are TRBV6-5 and TRBJ1-3; D unresolved. Germline V lookup: CDR1 MNHEY, CDR2 SVGAGI. The length of the CDR3 is 13 residues. Trimming cost V 4 bases and J 4 bases, with 8 bases left between them. The CDR3 is CASSLGWGNTIYF. CDR3 DNA: TGTGCCAGCAGTTTAGGGTGGGGAAACACCATATATTTT.

V is TRBV7-2 and J is TRBJ2-7, with 9 bases fitting TRBD2. This CDR3 is 15 amino acids long. The trim removed 5 bases at V and 0 bases at J, leaving 5 bases unmatched. The V gene's germline CDR1 is SGHTA and CDR2 FQGNSA. CDR3: CASSETSGSSYEQYF. As DNA, the CDR3 is TGTGCCAGCAGCGAGACTAGCGGAAGCTCCTACGAGCAGTACTTC.